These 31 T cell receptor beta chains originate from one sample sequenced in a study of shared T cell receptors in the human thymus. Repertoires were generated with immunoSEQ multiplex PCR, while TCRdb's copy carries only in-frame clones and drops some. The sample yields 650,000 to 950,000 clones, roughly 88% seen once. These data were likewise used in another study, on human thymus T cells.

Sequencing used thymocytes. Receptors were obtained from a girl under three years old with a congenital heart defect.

This CDR3 is CASSPIFGHYNEQFF. The CDR3 coding sequence is TGTGCCAGCAGCCCCATTTTTGGACACTACAATGAGCAGTTCTTC. The chain joins TRBV7-6 to TRBJ2-1; D perhaps matches TRBD1 (5 bases). The CDR3 sequence is 15 residues long. Per germline, CDR1 SGHVS and CDR2 FNYEAQ. Trimming stripped 5 bases from V and 3 bases from J, with 14 bases between.

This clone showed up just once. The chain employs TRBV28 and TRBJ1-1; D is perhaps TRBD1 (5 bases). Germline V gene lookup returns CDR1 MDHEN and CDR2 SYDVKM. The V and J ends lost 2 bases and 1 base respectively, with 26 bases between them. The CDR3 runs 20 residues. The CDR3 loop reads CASSLERGGAMGHGNTEAFF. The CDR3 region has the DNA TGTGCCAGCAGTTTAGAGCGGGGGGGTGCCATGGGGCATGGGAACACTGAAGCTTTCTTT.

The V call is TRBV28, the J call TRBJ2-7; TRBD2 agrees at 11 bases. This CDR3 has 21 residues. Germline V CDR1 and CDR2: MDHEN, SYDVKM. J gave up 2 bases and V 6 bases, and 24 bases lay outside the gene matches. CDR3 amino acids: CASRISLPPVLAGGHPYEQYF. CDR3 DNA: TGTGCCAGCAGAATTTCCCTCCCGCCCGTTCTAGCGGGGGGCCACCCCTACGAGCAGTACTTC.

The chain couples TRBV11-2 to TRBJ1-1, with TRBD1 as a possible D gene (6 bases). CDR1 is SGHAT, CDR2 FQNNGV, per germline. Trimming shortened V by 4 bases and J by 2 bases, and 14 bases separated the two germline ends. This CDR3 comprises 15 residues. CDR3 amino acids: CASSSRTAFNTEAFF. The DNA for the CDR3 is TGTGCCAGCAGCTCAAGGACAGCTTTTAACACTGAAGCTTTCTTT.

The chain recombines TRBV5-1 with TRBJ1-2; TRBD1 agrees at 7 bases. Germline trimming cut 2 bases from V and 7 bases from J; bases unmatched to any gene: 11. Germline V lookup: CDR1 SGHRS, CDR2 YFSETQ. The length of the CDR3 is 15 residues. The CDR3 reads CASSFWPGGRLGYTF. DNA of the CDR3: TGCGCCAGCAGCTTTTGGCCAGGGGGAAGGCTTGGCTACACCTTC.

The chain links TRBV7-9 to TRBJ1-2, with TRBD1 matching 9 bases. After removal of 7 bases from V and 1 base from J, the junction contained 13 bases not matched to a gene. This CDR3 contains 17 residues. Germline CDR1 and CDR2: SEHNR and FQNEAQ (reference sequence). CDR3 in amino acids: CASNMRQGEMGNYGYTF. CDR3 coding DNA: TGTGCCAGCAACATGAGACAGGGGGAGATGGGTAACTATGGCTACACCTTC.

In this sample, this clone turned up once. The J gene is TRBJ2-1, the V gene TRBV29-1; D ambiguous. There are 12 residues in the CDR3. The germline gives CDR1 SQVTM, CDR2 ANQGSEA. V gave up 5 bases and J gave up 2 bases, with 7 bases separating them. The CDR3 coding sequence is TGCAGCGTTCGATCGGCCTACAATGAGCAGTTCTTC. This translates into CSVRSAYNEQFF.

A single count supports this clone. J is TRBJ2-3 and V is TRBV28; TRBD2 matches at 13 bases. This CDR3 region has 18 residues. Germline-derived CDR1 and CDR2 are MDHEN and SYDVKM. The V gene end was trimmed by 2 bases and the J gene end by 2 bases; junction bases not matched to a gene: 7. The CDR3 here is CASSLPATSGGYTDTQYF. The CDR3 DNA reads TGTGCCAGCAGTTTACCGGCGACTAGCGGGGGGTACACAGATACGCAGTATTTT.

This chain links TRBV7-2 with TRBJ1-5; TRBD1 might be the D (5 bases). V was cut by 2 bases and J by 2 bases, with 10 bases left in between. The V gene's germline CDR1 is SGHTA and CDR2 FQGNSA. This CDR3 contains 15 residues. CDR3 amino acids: CASSLRGGGNQPQHF. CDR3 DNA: TGTGCCAGCAGCTTAAGGGGAGGTGGCAATCAGCCCCAGCATTTT. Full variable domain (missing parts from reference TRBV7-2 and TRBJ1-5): GAGVSQSPSNKVTEKGKDVELRCDPISGHTALYWYRQSLGQGLEFLIYFQGNSAPDKSGLPSDRFSAERTGGSVSTLTIQRTQQEDSAVYLCASSLRGGGNQPQHFGDGTRLSIL.

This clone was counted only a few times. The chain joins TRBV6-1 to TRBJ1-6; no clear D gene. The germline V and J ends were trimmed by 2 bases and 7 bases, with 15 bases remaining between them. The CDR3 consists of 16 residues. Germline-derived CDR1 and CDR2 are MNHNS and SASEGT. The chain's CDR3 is CASSELTAEPNSPLHF. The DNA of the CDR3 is TGTGCCAGCAGTGAACTCACAGCGGAGCCGAATTCACCCCTCCACTTT.

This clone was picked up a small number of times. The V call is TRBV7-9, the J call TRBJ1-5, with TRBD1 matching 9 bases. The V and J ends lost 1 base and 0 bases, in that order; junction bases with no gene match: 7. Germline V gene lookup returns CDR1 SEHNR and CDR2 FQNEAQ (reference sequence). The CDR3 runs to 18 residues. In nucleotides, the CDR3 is TGTGCCAGCAGCTTAGGAGGGACAGGGCCCAATAGCAATCAGCCCCAGCATTTT. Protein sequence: CASSLGGTGPNSNQPQHF.

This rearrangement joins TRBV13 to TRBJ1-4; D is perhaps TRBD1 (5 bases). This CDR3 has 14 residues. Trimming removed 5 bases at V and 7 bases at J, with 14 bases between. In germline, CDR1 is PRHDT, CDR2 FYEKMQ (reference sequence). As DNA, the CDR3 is TGTGCCAGCAGCCCCGACAGAGGAGCTGAAAAACTGTTTTTT. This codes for CASSPDRGAEKLFF.

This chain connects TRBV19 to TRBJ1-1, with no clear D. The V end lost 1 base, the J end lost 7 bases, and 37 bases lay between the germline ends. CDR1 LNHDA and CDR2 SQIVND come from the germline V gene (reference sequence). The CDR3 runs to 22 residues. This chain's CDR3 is CASSIVFKPTIPCWEERSEAFF. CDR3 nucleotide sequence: TGTGCCAGTAGTATAGTATTTAAACCGACCATCCCCTGCTGGGAGGAGCGCAGTGAAGCTTTCTTT.

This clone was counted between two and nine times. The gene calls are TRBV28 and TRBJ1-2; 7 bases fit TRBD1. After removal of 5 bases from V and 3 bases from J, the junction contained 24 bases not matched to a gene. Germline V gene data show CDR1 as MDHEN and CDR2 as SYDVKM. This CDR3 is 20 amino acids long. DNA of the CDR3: TGTGCCAGCAGTGGGCCGTGGTGGGACAGTCCCTTCCCCTTACACTATGGCTACACCTTC. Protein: CASSGPWWDSPFPLHYGYTF.

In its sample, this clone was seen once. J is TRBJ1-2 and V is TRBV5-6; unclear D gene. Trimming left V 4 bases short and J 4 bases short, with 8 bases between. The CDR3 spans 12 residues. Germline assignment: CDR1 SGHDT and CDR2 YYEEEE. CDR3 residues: CASSPAGYGYTF. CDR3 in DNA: TGTGCCAGCAGCCCCGCGGGCTATGGCTACACCTTC. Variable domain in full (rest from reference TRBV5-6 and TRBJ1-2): DAGVTQSPTHLIKTRGQQVTLRCSPKSGHDTVSWYQQALGQGPQFIFQYYEEEERQRGNFPDRFSGHQFPNYSSELNVNALLLGDSALYLCASSPAGYGYTFGSGTRLTVV.

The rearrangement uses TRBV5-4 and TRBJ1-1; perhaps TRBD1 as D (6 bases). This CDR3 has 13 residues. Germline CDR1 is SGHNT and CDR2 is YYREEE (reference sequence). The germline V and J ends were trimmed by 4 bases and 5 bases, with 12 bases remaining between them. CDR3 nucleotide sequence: TGTGCCAGCAGCATTGAGGGGGGGACTGAAGCTTTCTTT. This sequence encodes CASSIEGGTEAFF.

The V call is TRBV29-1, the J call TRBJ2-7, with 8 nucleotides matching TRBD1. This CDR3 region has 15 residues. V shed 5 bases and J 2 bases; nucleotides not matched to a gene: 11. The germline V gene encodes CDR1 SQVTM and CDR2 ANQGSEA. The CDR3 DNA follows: TGCAGCGTTTCCACTAGACAGGGGCCTCCCTACGAGCAGTACTTC. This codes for CSVSTRQGPPYEQYF.

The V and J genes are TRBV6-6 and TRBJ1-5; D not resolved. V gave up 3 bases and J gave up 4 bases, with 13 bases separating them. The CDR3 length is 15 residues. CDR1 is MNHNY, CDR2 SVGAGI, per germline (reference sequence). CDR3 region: CASSYSGAPNQPQHF. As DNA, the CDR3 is TGTGCCAGCAGTTATTCAGGCGCGCCTAATCAGCCCCAGCATTTT.

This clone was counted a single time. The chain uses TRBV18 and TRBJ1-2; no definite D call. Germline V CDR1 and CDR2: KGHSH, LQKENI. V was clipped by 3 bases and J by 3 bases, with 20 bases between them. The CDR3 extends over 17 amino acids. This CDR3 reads CASSPSHQRQLDYGYTF. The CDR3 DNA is TGTGCCAGCTCACCTTCCCACCAACGGCAGCTAGACTATGGCTACACCTTC.

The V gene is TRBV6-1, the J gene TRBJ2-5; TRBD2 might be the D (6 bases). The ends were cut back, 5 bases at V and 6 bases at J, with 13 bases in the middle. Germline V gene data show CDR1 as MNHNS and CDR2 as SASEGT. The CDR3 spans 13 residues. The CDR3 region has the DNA TGTGCCAGCAGTTCGAGCGGGTTAAAGACCCAGTACTTC. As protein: CASSSSGLKTQYF.

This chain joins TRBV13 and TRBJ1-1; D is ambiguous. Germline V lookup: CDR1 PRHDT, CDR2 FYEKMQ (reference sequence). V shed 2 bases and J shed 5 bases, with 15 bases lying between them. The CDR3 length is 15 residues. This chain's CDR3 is CASSLPTPLRTEAFF. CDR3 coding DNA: TGTGCCAGCAGCTTACCGACACCGCTCAGGACTGAAGCTTTCTTT.

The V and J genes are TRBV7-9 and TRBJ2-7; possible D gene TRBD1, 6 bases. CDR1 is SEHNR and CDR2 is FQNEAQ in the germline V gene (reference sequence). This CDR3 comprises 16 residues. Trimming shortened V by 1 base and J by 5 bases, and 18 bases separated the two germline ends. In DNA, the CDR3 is TGTGCCAGCAGCTTAGTACGACAGGCCCCGGCGGACGAGCAGTACTTC. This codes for CASSLVRQAPADEQYF.

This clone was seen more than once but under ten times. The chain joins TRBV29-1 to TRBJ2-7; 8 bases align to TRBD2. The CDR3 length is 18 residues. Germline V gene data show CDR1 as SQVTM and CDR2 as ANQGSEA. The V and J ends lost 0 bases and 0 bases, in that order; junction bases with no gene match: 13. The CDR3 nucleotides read TGCAGCGTTGAAGATGGGGGCCACGGGGGGGCACCCTCCTACGAGCAGTACTTC. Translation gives CSVEDGGHGGAPSYEQYF.

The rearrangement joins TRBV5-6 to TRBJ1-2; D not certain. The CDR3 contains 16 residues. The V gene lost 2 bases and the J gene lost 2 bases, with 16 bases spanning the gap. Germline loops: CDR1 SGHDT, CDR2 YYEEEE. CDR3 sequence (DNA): TGTGCCAGCAGCTTCGGTCCGGGCGAGGGAAACTATGGCTACACCTTC. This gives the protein CASSFGPGEGNYGYTF.

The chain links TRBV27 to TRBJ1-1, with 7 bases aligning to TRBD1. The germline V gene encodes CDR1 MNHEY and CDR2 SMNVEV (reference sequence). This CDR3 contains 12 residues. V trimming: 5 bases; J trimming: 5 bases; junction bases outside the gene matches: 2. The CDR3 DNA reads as TGTGCCAGCAGTGGGACAGAGACTGAAGCTTTCTTT. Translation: CASSGTETEAFF.

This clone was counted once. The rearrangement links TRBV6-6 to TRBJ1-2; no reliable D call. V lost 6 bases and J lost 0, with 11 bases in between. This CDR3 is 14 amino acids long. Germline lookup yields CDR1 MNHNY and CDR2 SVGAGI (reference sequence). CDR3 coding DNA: TGTGCCAGCAGGCGCCGTCCTACTAACTATGGCTACACCTTC. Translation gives CASRRRPTNYGYTF.

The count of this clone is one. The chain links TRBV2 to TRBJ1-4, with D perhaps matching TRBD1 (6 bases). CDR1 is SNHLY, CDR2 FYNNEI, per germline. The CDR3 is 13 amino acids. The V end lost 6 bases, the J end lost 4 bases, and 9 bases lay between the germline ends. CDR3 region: CASRGGGNEKLFF. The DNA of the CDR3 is TGTGCCAGCAGAGGGGGGGGTAATGAAAAACTGTTTTTT.

CDR3 loop: CASSTRLSTGQRRNSPLHF. The CDR3 bases are TGTGCCAGCAGCACCCGTCTTTCTACGGGACAGCGGAGGAATTCACCCCTCCACTTT. The rearrangement uses TRBV7-8 and TRBJ1-6; 7 bases match TRBD1. The germline gives CDR1 SGHVS, CDR2 FQNEAQ. Unmatched junction bases numbered 20, after V lost 5 bases and J lost 7 bases. The CDR3 covers 19 residues.

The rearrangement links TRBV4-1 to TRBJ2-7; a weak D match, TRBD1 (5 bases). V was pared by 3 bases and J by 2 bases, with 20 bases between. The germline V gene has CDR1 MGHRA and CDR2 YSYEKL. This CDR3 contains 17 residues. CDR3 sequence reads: CASSHLGAKSKPYEQYF. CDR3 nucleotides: TGCGCCAGCAGCCATTTAGGGGCAAAGTCCAAGCCCTACGAGCAGTACTTC.

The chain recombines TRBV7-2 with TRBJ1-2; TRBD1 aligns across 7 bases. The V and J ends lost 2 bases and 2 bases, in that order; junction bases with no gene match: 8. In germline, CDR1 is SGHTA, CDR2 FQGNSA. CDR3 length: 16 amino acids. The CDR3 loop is CASSLSGPGGNYGYTF. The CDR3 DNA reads TGTGCCAGCAGCTTAAGTGGGCCAGGGGGAAACTATGGCTACACCTTC.

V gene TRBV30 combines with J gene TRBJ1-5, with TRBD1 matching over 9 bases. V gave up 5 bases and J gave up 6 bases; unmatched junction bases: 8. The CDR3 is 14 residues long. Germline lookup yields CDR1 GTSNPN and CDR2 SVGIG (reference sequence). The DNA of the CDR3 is TGTGCCTGGGGGGACAGGGCCGAAGGTCAGCCCCAGCATTTT. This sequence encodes CAWGDRAEGQPQHF.